The 3 T cell receptor beta chains below all came from one sample that was sequenced in a study of blood T cell repertoires in COVID-19. Clones were read by immunoSEQ multiplex PCR, and TCRdb kept only the in-frame ones, dropping some. The table shows approximately 28,000 clones, with about two thirds occurring only once. The specimen sequenced was peripheral blood. Receptors were obtained from a boy aged 2 to 9 with active or convalescent COVID-19.

The chain links TRBV6-5 to TRBJ1-1; D call uncertain. With 2 bases removed from V and 4 bases from J, the gap between germline ends came to 14 bases. The CDR3 totals 15 residues. CDR1 is MNHEY, CDR2 SVGAGI, per germline. The CDR3 sequence is CASSYASTGTTEAFF. In DNA form, the CDR3 reads TGTGCCAGCAGTTACGCTTCGACGGGTACCACTGAAGCTTTCTTT.

The chain is built from TRBV7-8 and TRBJ2-1; D possibly corresponds to TRBD1 (9 bases). The V end lost 4 bases, the J end lost 6 bases, and 19 bases lay between the germline ends. Per the germline V gene, CDR1 is SGHVS and CDR2 is FQNEAQ. The CDR3 is made up of 16 amino acids. The CDR3, as DNA: TGTGCCAGCAGCTACCGGGGGGGGACAGGGCTCAATGAGCAGTTCTTC. It translates to CASSYRGGTGLNEQFF.

This chain's CDR3 is CASSPQGWGRGSEKLFF. CDR3 bases: TGTGCCAGCAGTCCCCAAGGCTGGGGCAGGGGAAGTGAAAAACTGTTTTTT. The chain has TRBV6-6 and TRBJ1-4; the D gene is possibly TRBD1 (6 bases). Germline V gives CDR1 MNHNY, CDR2 SVGAGI (reference sequence). This CDR3 comprises 17 residues. The V end lost 5 bases, the J end lost 7 bases, and 23 bases lay between the germline ends.